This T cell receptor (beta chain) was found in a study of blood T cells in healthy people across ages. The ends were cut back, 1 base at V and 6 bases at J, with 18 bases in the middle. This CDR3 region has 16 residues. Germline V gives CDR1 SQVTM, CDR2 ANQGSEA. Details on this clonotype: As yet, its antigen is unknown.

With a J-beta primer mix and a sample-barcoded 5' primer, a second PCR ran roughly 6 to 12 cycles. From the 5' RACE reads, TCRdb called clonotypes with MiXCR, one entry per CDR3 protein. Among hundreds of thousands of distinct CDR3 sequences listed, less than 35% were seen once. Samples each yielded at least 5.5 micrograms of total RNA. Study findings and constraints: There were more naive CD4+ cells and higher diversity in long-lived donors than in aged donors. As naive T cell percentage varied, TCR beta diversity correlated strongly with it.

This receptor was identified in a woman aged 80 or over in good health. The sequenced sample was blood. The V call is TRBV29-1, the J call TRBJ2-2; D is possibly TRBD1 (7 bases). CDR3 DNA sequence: TGCAGCGTTGAAGGGAGAGACAGGGACTTCGCCGGGGAGCTGTTTTTT. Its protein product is CSVEGRDRDFAGELFF.